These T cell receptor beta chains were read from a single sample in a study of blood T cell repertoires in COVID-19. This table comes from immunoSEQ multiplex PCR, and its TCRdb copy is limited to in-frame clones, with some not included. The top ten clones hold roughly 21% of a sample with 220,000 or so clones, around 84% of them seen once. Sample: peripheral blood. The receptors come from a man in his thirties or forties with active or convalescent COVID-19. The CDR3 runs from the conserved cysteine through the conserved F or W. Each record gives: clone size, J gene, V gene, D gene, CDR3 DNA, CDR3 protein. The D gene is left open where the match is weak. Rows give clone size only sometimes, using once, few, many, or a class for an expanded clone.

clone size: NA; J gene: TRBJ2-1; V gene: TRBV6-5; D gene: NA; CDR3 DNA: TGTGCCAGCAGTTCCTCTCCGGGAAGCTCCTACAATGAGCAGTTCTTC; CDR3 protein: CASSSSPGSSYNEQFF
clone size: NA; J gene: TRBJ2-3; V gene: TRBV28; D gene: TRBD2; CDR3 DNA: TGTGCCAGCAGGCCCGCCTCCGGGGGGGACACAGATACGCAGTATTTT; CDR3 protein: CASRPASGGDTDTQYF
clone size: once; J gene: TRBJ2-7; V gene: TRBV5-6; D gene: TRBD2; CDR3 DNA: TGTGCCAGCAGCTTGGCTGGTAGCGGGAGCTCCTACGAGCAGTACTTC; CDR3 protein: CASSLAGSGSSYEQYF
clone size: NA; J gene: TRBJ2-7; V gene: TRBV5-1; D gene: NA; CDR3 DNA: TGCGCCAGCAGCCTCTTGACCCAAACACGGGACGAGCAGTACTTC; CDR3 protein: CASSLLTQTRDEQYF
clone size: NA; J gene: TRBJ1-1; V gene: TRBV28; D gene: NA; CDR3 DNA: TGTGCCACCATGGAGGGGGGGGACACTGAAGCTTTCTTT; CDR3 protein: CATMEGGDTEAFF
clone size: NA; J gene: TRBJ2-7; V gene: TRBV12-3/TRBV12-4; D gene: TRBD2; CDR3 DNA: TGTGCCAGCAGTGGGGGGGTCGGGTACGAGCAGTACTTC; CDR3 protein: CASSGGVGYEQYF
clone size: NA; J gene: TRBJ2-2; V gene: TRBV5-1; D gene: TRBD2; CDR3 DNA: TGCGCCAGCAGCTCCTCAGCGGGAGTGAGGGACGGGGAGCTGTTTTTT; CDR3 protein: CASSSSAGVRDGELFF
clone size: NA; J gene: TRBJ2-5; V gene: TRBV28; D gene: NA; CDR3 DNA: TGTGCCAGCAGTTTTTTAGCTCCGGAGACCCAGTACTTC; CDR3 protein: CASSFLAPETQYF
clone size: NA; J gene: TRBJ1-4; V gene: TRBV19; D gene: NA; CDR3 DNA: TGTGCCAGCCTAAGGGGGTTCGGAGAAAAACTGTTTTTT; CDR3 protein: CASLRGFGEKLFF
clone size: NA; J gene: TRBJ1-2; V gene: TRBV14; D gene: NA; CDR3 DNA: TGTGCCAGCAGCCAGGCGAGGTGGAACTATGGCTACACCTTC; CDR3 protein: CASSQARWNYGYTF
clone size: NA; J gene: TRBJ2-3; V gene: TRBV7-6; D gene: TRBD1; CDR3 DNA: TGTGCCAGCAGCTTGGGGACAGGGGTTAGCACAGATACGCAGTATTTT; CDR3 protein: CASSLGTGVSTDTQYF
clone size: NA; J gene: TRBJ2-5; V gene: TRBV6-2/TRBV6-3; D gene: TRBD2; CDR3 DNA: TGTGCCAGCAGTTATCCCGGGGGGGCCGGGACCCAGTACTTC; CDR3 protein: CASSYPGGAGTQYF
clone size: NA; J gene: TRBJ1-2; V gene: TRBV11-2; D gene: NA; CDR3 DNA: TGTGCCAGCAGCTTAGAGGCAGGGGTCCATGGCTACACCTTC; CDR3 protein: CASSLEAGVHGYTF
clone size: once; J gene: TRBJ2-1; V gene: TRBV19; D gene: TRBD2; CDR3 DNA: TGTGCCAGTAGTTCCCGGGGTAGCGGGAGTAGGGCCTACAATGAGCAGTTCTTC; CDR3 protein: CASSSRGSGSRAYNEQFF
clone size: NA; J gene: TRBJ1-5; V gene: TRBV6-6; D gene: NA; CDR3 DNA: TGTGCCAGCAGTTACTCGGGCGATCAGCCCCAGCATTTT; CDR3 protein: CASSYSGDQPQHF
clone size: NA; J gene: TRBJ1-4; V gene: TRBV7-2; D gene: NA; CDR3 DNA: TGTGCCAGCAGCTCAAGGGGCAGGGTGGGTGAAAAACTGTTTTTT; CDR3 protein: CASSSRGRVGEKLFF
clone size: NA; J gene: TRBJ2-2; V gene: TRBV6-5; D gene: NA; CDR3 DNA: TGTGCCAGCACTAGAAGGTCGGAGTACACCGGGGAGCTGTTTTTT; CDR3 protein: CASTRRSEYTGELFF
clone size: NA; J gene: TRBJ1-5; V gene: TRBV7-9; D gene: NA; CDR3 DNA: TGTGCCAGCAGCTTAGCAGGGAGTCAGCCCCAGCATTTT; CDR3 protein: CASSLAGSQPQHF
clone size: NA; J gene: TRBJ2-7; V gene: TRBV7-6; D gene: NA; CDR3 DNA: TGTGCCAGCAGCTCGGGATTCTACGAGCAGTACTTC; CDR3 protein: CASSSGFYEQYF
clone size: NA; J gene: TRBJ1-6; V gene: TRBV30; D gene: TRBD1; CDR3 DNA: TGTGCCTGGAGTGTACCCGACAGGGATAATTCACCCCTCCACTTT; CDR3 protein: CAWSVPDRDNSPLHF
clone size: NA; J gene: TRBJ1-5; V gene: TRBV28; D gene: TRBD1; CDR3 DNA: TGTGCCAGCAGTACCGGGACAGGGCCGGGTGGGCCCCAGCATTTT; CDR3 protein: CASSTGTGPGGPQHF
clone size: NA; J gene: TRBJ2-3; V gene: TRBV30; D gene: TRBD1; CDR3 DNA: TGTGCCTGGAACGGACAGGGACCAGATACGCAGTATTTT; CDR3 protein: CAWNGQGPDTQYF
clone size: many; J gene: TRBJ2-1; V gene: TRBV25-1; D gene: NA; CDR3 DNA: TGTGCCAGCAGTGACCCAGGAGGATACAATGAGCAGTTCTTC; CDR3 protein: CASSDPGGYNEQFF
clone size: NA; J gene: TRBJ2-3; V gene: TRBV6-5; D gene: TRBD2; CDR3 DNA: TGTGCCAGCAGGCCCGGGACTAGCGGGACCGATACGCAGTATTTT; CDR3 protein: CASRPGTSGTDTQYF
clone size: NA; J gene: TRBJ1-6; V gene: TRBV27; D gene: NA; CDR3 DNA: TGTGCCAGCAGGGTGATAGATAATTCACCCCTCCACTTT; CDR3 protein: CASRVIDNSPLHF
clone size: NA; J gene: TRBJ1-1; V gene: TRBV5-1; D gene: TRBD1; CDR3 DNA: TGCGCCAGCAGGGGGACAGGGGGCTCGGATGAAGCTTTCTTT; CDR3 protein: CASRGTGGSDEAFF
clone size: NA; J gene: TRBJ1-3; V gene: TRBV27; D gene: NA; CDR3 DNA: TGTGCCAGCAGTTCACAGGGCTCTGGAAACACCATATATTTT; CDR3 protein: CASSSQGSGNTIYF
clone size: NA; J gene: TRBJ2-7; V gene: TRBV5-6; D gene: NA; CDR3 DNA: TGTGCCAGCAGCTTGTTTACCCCAGGGCTGGACGAGCAGTACTTC; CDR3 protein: CASSLFTPGLDEQYF
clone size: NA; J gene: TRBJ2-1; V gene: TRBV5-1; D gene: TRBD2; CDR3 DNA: TGCGCCAGCAGCATGGGTAGCGGGAACAATGAGCAGTTCTTC; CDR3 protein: CASSMGSGNNEQFF
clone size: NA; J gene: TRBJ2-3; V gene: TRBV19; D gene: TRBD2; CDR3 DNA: TGTGCCAAACACCCCGGGACTAGCGGGGGGGCTCCTAGCACAGATACGCAGTATTTT; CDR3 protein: CAKHPGTSGGAPSTDTQYF
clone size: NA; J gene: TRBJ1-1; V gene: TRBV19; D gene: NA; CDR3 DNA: TGTGCCAGTAGTACCACTCCGAACACTGAAGCTTTCTTT; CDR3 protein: CASSTTPNTEAFF
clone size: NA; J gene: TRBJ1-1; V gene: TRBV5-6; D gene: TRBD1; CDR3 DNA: TGTGCCAGCAGCTCCATCCAGGGGGCAATGTCTGAAGCTTTCTTT; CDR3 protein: CASSSIQGAMSEAFF
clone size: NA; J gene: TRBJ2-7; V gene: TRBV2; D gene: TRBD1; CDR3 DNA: TGTGCCAGCAGTGCCCCCCGACAGGGGGCCGGTTTGGAGCAGTACTTC; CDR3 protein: CASSAPRQGAGLEQYF
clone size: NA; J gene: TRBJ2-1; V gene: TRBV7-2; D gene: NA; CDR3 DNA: TGTGCCAGCAGCTTAGGGTACAGGGTCAATGAGCAGTTCTTC; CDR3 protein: CASSLGYRVNEQFF
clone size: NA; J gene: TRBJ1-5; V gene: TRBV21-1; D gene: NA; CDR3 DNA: TGTGCCAGCTCGAAGCGGGGGGAACGGAGCAATCAGCCCCAGCATTTT; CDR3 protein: CASSKRGERSNQPQHF
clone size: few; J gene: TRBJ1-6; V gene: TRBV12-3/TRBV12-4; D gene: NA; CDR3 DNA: TGTGCCAGCAGCCGACAGGAGAGTTCACCCCTCCACTTT; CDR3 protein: CASSRQESSPLHF
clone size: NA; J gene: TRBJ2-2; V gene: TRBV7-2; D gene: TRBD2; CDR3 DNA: TGTGCCAGCAGCTCGCTAGCGGGGGGCCCCGGGGAGCTGTTTTTT; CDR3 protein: CASSSLAGGPGELFF
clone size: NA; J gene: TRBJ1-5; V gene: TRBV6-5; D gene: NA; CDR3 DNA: TGTGCCAGCAGTTACATGACGGGTCAGCCCCAGCATTTT; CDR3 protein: CASSYMTGQPQHF
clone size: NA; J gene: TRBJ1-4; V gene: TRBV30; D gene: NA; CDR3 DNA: TGTGCCTGGATGGAACAGGACGATGAAAAACTGTTTTTT; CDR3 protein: CAWMEQDDEKLFF
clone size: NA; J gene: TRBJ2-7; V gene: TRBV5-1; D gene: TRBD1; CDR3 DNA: TGCGCCAGCAGCTTGGATGGACAGGGGACCTACGAGCAGTACTTC; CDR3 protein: CASSLDGQGTYEQYF
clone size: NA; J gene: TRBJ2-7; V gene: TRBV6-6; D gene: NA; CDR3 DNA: TGTGCCAGCAGTTATCCCCCCAGGCGGGACTACGAGCAGTACTTC; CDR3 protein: CASSYPPRRDYEQYF
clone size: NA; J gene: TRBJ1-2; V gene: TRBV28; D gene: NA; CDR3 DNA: TGTGCCAGCTCAGAGGGAATAGGCGGCTACACCTTC; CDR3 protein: CASSEGIGGYTF